This T cell receptor beta chain was observed in a study of T cell responses to AZD1222 COVID-19 vaccine. Study-level findings and limits: Repertoire sampling was restricted to post-peak T cell response timepoints.

As to this clone: The antigen is undetermined.

The method was immunoSEQ multiplex PCR; TCRdb's version includes in-frame clones alone and lacks a portion of them. The data contain about 210,000 clones, around 92% of them singletons. Germline V lookup: CDR1 SEHNR, CDR2 FQNEAQ (reference sequence). V gave up 5 bases and J gave up 6 bases, with 11 bases separating them. The CDR3 is 12 amino acids. Material: peripheral blood, obtained on day 0 of AZD1222 vaccination. The TCR comes from an adult in good health. The chain combines TRBV7-9 with TRBJ2-7; tentatively, D is TRBD1 or TRBD2 (5 bases each). CDR3 protein: CASSLEGSEQYF. CDR3 in DNA: TGTGCCAGCAGCCTAGAGGGGAGCGAGCAGTACTTC.